These T cell receptor beta chains were read from a single sample in a study of cytomegalovirus exposure and HLA in healthy donors. The method was immunoSEQ multiplex PCR; TCRdb's version includes in-frame clones alone and lacks a portion of them. The sample consists of about 120,000 clones, over 75% of them appearing once. Sequenced: PBMCs. The receptors derive from a man in his forties or fifties in good health and CMV-seronegative. Each CDR3 is given with its conserved first and last residue. A D gene is named only where the DNA matches it firmly. Not every row has a clone size; where given, it reads once, few, many or a size class.

v_call	clone_size	j_call	d_call	cdr3_aa	cdr3_nt
TRBV7-2	.	TRBJ2-5	TRBD2	CASSPDPSGGLLETQYF	TGTGCCAGCAGCCCAGATCCTAGCGGGGGCCTATTAGAGACCCAGTACTTC
TRBV7-9	.	TRBJ1-1	.	CASTVQGIDTEAFF	TGTGCCAGCACCGTTCAGGGTATAGACACTGAAGCTTTCTTT
TRBV30	once	TRBJ2-7	.	CAWGESSYEQYF	TGTGCCTGGGGGGAGAGCTCCTACGAGCAGTACTTC
TRBV19	.	TRBJ2-3	TRBD2	CASSIGLAGGTDTQYF	TGTGCCAGTAGTATAGGTCTAGCGGGAGGCACAGATACGCAGTATTTT
TRBV5-5	.	TRBJ1-1	.	CASSLLGLEAFF	TGTGCCAGCAGCTTGTTGGGCCTTGAAGCTTTCTTT
TRBV27	.	TRBJ1-5	.	CASSPGGSGQPQHF	TGTGCCAGCAGCCCCGGAGGCTCGGGTCAGCCCCAGCATTTT
TRBV18	.	TRBJ2-7	TRBD2	CASSPLPLAGRGEQYF	TGTGCCAGCTCACCGCTCCCCCTAGCGGGCCGGGGAGAGCAGTACTTC
TRBV6-1	few	TRBJ2-3	TRBD2	CASSESRGIFSDTQYF	TGTGCCAGCAGTGAATCGCGGGGGATCTTTTCAGATACGCAGTATTTT
TRBV19	.	TRBJ1-2	.	CASSIDGTHNYGYTF	TGTGCCAGTAGTATAGATGGGACACATAACTATGGCTACACCTTC
TRBV27	.	TRBJ1-2	.	CASRRGGDGYTF	TGTGCCAGTAGGAGGGGGGGGGATGGCTACACCTTC
TRBV2	.	TRBJ2-1	TRBD2	CASSLTSGSNNEQFF	TGTGCCAGCAGCTTGACTAGCGGCTCCAACAATGAGCAGTTCTTC
TRBV19	.	TRBJ1-5	.	CASRTGKQPQHF	TGTGCCAGTAGAACAGGGAAACAGCCCCAGCATTTT
TRBV18	.	TRBJ2-2	TRBD1	CASSPLSDRAVGELFF	TGTGCCAGCTCACCTCTGTCGGACAGGGCGGTCGGGGAGCTGTTTTTT
TRBV28	.	TRBJ1-1	.	CASSFLTLRMTEAFF	TGTGCCAGCAGTTTCTTAACTTTGCGGATGACTGAAGCTTTCTTT
TRBV5-6	.	TRBJ2-2	.	CASSLEGVSTGELFF	TGTGCCAGCAGCTTGGAAGGGGTGAGCACCGGGGAGCTGTTTTTT
TRBV2	.	TRBJ2-2	TRBD1	CASGGTGIYVGELFF	TGTGCCAGCGGAGGGACAGGAATATATGTCGGGGAGCTGTTTTTT
TRBV4-3	.	TRBJ2-1	TRBD2	CASSSSGSSYNEQFF	TGCGCCAGCAGCAGTAGCGGGAGCTCCTACAATGAGCAGTTCTTC
TRBV6-5	.	TRBJ2-4	TRBD1	CASSYSGQGGNSQYF	TGTGCCAGCAGTTACTCGGGACAGGGCGGAAACAGTCAGTACTTC
TRBV6-6	.	TRBJ2-1	.	CASSYSTGNEQFF	TGTGCCAGCAGTTATAGTACCGGTAATGAGCAGTTCTTC